The 9 T cell receptor beta chains listed next were all sequenced from one sample in a study of T cell repertoires in cytomegalovirus infection (dated by TCRdb to between 2018 and 2020). TCRdb lists the instrument as Illumina HiSeq 1500. TCRdb redid the processing of the public reads, applying fastp at Q25 and MiXCR, and retained in-frame beta chains. Identical CDR3 proteins give one entry, which carries the most common genes and DNA. The sample table records a few hundred thousand distinct CDR3 sequences; 33% of these occur just once. The top ten constitute roughly 15% of the sample. The antigens these receptors bind are not known. In light of the paper, this sample's treatment or condition label describes: in vitro stimulation with specific CMV peptide epitopes to enrich CMV-specific T cells. The sample in question was cultured PBMCs, obtained from culture after CMV antigen stimulation. These receptor sequences come from a human donor in good health (CMV status not recorded). Some clones in this sample may be carry-over from other donors' samples.

The chain carries TRBV7-9 and TRBJ2-1; possibly TRBD2 for D (6 bases). V shed 6 bases and J shed 7 bases, with 13 bases lying between them. The CDR3 length is 13 residues. Germline V gives CDR1 SEHNR, CDR2 FQNEAQ (reference sequence). CDR3 DNA: TGTGCCAGCAGACCCGGGACTGTGAATGAGCAGTTCTTC. Protein product: CASRPGTVNEQFF.

For this clonotype: A much larger clone differs by one base, so this may be a read error. Here the CDR3 omits its conserved ending phenylalanine or tryptophan, so a read error is the likely source. V usage is TRBV6-5 and J usage is TRBJ2-6; D perhaps matches TRBD2 (6 bases). This CDR3 spans 15 amino acids. The germline V gene has CDR1 MNHEY and CDR2 SVGAGI. V lost 2 bases and J lost 4, with 9 bases in between. Written as DNA, the CDR3 is TGTGCCAGCAGTTACGGAGGGTACGGGGCCAACGTCCTGACTGTC. Protein product: CASSYGGYGANVLTV.

The chain combines TRBV24-1 with TRBJ2-3; 9 positions match TRBD2. Per germline, CDR1 KGHDR and CDR2 SFDVKD. Unmatched junction bases numbered 7, after V lost 4 bases and J lost 9 bases. The length of the CDR3 is 14 residues. The CDR3 is CATSDPSLAGTQYF. The CDR3 DNA sequence: TGTGCCACCAGTGACCCAAGCCTAGCGGGGACGCAGTATTTT.

This clonotype was counted only a few times. The chain joins TRBV7-2 to TRBJ2-7, with D possibly TRBD2 on 6 matching bases. V dropped 5 bases and J dropped 5 bases, with 16 bases sitting between them. CDR3 length equals 14 residues. The V gene's germline CDR1 is SGHTA and CDR2 FQGNSA. CDR3 bases: TGTGCCAGCAGCACCAGACTAGTAAGCCACGAGCAGTACTTC. The encoded protein is CASSTRLVSHEQYF.

Notes on this clonotype: One end of the junction does not line up with germline, which may come from a read error. The chain carries TRBV18 and TRBJ1-4, with D unresolved. CDR3 length: 15 amino acids. Germline values: CDR1 KGHSH, CDR2 LQKENI. CDR3 protein: CVSSPSADVGEKLFF. CDR3 DNA: TGTGTCAGCTCACCATCGGCGGACGTTGGTGAAAAACTGTTTTTT.

This clonotype was counted a few times. The genes are TRBV7-2 and TRBJ2-1, with D perhaps TRBD1 or TRBD2 (5 bases each). Germline CDR1 is SGHTA and CDR2 is FQGNSA. The CDR3 length is 15 residues. V was trimmed by 7 bases and J by 6 bases, leaving 19 bases between them. CDR3 in amino acids: CASKPWGPEPNEQFF. CDR3 nucleotide sequence: TGTGCCAGCAAACCCTGGGGACCCGAGCCCAATGAGCAGTTCTTC. Together with reference TRBV7-2 and TRBJ2-1, the CDR3 gives the full variable domain: GAGVSQSPSNKVTEKGKDVELRCDPISGHTALYWYRQSLGQGLEFLIYFQGNSAPDKSGLPSDRFSAERTGGSVSTLTIQRTQQEDSAVYLCASKPWGPEPNEQFFGPGTRLTVL.

The rearrangement uses TRBV12-3 or TRBV12-4 and TRBJ2-7; 7 bases agree with TRBD1. The CDR3 sequence is 15 residues long. Unmatched junction bases numbered 10, after V lost 6 bases and J lost 2 bases. DNA for the CDR3: TGTGCCAGCAGCTATGGACAGGTCGGACCCTACGAGCAGTACTTC. Protein product: CASSYGQVGPYEQYF.

This clonotype was observed at least ten times. The rearrangement links TRBV7-2 to TRBJ1-5; 7 nucleotides agree with TRBD1. V dropped 5 bases and J dropped 6; count of bases not matched to a gene: 7. Germline V CDR1 and CDR2: SGHTA, FQGNSA. There are 14 residues in the CDR3. The CDR3 DNA follows: TGTGCCAGCAGCCAAAAGACAGGGACTCAGCCCCAGCATTTT. Amino acid sequence: CASSQKTGTQPQHF.

This clonotype showed up just a few times. The chain joins TRBV7-6 to TRBJ2-5; 7 bases fit TRBD2. The CDR3 consists of 16 residues. Unmatched junction bases numbered 6, after V lost 1 base and J lost 1 base. CDR1 is SGHVS, CDR2 FNYEAQ, per germline. The CDR3 DNA sequence: TGTGCCAGCAGCTTAGTAGGACTAGGAGGCCAAGAGACCCAGTACTTC. This sequence encodes CASSLVGLGGQETQYF.